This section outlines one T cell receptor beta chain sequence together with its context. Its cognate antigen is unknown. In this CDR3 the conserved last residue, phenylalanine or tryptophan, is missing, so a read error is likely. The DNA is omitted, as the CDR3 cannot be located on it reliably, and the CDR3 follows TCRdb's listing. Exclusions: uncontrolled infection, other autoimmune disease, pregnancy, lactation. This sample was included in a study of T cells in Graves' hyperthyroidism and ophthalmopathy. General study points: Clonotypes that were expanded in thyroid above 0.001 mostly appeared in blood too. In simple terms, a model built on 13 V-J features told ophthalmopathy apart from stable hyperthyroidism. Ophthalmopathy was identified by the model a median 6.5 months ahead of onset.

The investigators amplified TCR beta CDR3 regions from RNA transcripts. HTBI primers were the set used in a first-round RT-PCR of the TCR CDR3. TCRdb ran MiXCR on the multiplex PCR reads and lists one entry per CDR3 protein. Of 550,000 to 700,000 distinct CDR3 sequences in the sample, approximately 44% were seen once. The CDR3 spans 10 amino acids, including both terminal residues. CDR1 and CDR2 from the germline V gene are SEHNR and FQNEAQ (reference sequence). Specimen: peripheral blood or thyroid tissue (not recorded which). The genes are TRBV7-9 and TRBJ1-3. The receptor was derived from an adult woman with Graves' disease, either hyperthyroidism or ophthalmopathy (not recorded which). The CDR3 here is CASSLLLGSG.